This T cell receptor beta chain was documented in a study of cytomegalovirus exposure and HLA in healthy donors. Trimming took 2 bases from V and 4 from J, leaving 13 bases between them. CDR3 length equals 15 residues. In germline, CDR1 is SGHDT, CDR2 YYEEEE. PCR amplification relied on 60 Vbeta primers (plus 13 Jbeta primers). Here immunoSEQ multiplex PCR was the method, and the copy in TCRdb shows in-frame clones only, minus some. The sample contains about 170,000 clones, about 88% of which appear only once. Sequenced sample: PBMCs. The V gene is TRBV5-6, the J gene TRBJ2-1; D is possibly TRBD2 (5 bases). This TCR came from a man under 40 in good health and CMV-seropositive. The CDR3 nucleotides read TGTGCCAGCAGCTTATGGGTACGGGGTTACAATGAGCAGTTCTTC. Translating it yields CASSLWVRGYNEQFF.